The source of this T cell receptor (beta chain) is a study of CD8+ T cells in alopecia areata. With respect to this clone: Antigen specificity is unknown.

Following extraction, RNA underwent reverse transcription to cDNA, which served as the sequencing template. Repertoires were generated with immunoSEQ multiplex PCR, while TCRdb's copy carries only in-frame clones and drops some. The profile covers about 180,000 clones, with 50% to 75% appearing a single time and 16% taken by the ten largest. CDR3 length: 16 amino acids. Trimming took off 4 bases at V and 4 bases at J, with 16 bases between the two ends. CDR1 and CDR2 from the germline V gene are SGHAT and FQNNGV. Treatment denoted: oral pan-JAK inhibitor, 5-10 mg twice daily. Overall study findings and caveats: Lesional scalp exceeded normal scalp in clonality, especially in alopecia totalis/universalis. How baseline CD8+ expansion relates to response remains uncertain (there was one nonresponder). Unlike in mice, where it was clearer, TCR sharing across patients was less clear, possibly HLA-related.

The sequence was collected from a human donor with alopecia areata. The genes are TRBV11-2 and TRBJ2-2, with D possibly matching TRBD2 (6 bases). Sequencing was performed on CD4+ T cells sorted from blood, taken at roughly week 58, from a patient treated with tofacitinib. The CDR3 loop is CASSSGTPRRTGELFF. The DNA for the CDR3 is TGTGCCAGCAGCTCGGGGACTCCAAGGCGCACCGGGGAGCTGTTTTTT. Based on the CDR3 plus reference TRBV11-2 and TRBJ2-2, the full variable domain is EAGVAQSPRYKIIEKRQSVAFWCNPISGHATLYWYQQILGQGPKLLIQFQNNGVVDDSQLPKDRFSAERLKGVDSTLKIQPAKLEDSAVYLCASSSGTPRRTGELFFGEGSRLTVL.